This entry features one T cell receptor beta chain sequence. Sequenced by immunoSEQ multiplex PCR; TCRdb stores in-frame clones only, minus some. The table shows some 400,000 clones, with over 90% occurring only once. These data are taken from a study of shared T cell receptors in the human thymus. Per germline, CDR1 LNHDA and CDR2 SQIVND (reference sequence). The CDR3 has 18 amino acids. The V and J ends lost 5 bases and 0 bases respectively, with 20 bases between them. Sequences were obtained from thymocytes. The receptor was derived from a human donor. The chain recombines TRBV19 with TRBJ1-5; D ambiguous. In nucleotides, the CDR3 is TGTGCCAGTAGTCTACGATCGAAAGACCCGGTTAGCAATCAGCCCCAGCATTTT. This translates into CASSLRSKDPVSNQPQHF.